This TCR beta chain was documented in a study of T cell responses to AZD1222 COVID-19 vaccine (dated by TCRdb to the early 2020s). About the investigation overall: A total of 233 trial participants underwent TCR sequencing, of whom some 210 received two doses of AZD1222 and about 25 received two doses of the MenACWY control vaccine. Enrollment into the trials was organized by age into subgroups of 18-55, 56-69 and 70-plus years, and those subgroups contained roughly 150, 30 and 60 TCR-sequenced participants, respectively. Broader findings and caveats from the paper: Participants were mostly white British, with more females than males. The authors suggested clonal diversity may have been underestimated. No day 14 peak-response samples were available, so repertoires were characterized only after the peak T cell response. The 56-69-year group was small, and its depth increase did not reach significance, likely because of low power. Nearly half of unique spike-specific TCRs reportedly recognized epitopes outside regions mutated in the B.1.351 and B.1.1.7 variants. CD4 TCRs associated with the vaccine covered the entire spike protein, and the dominant responses were in regions 160-218 and 743-854. Only five or six AZD1222 recipients were SARS-CoV-2 seropositive at baseline, limiting conclusions about previously exposed vaccinees. After two AZD1222 doses, spike-specific TCR breadth and depth were significantly higher than at day 0 and than in MenACWY recipients.

The CDR3 regions of human TCRbeta chains were subjected to immunosequencing. In the paper's pipeline: Repertoire TCRs were checked for matches against a reference library of SARS-CoV-2-specific TCRs that had been generated using the MIRA antigen-specificity platform. Breadth was defined as the fraction of unique TCRs that were SARS-CoV-2-associated, and depth was defined as the fraction of total T cells that were SARS-CoV-2-associated. Using the MIRA data, each spike-specific TCR was assigned both to the spike region to which the TCR was reactive and to a CD4 or CD8 class. Log10-transformed breadth and depth values were compared by one-way ANOVA with Sidak's multiple comparisons tests. In TCRdb, the immuneACCESS table is reduced to in-frame sequences with V and J assigned. These tables do not hold every clone; where another copy was compared, an unresolved V gene accounts for under half, and the others remain unexplained. V and J calls and clone size are those listed in that table; D and trimming were worked out from the DNA. For this sample the table gives under 70,000 clones, of which around 92% were detected only once. The top ten hold roughly 15% of the sample.

As regards this clone: Its target antigen remains unknown. Base qualities are missing; no much larger clone stands one base away.

Read against the paper, the sample's time point label means: about 28 days (+/-7) after the second vaccine dose. AZD1222 recipients whose second dose came at about 4 weeks and those whose second dose came at about 12 weeks were combined into one group, since spike-specific TCR depth and breadth did not differ between the two schedules. Samples from vaccinated people were obtained from the UK trials COV001 and COV002, which included a single-blind randomized controlled phase 2/3 trial of AZD1222 (ChAdOx1 nCoV-19) in healthy adults. For TCRbeta chain sequencing, PBMC samples were collected from trial participants at day 0 and at day 28 after the second dose. This TCR came from an adult who received the AZD1222 COVID-19 vaccine. Specimen: peripheral blood, collected 28 days after the second AZD1222 dose.

CDR3 protein: CASSGDRGLYEQYF. The DNA sequence follows: TGTGCCAGCAGCGGGGACAGGGGTCTATACGAGCAGTACTTC. The chain is assembled from TRBV5-6 and TRBJ2-7, and 10 junctional nucleotides match TRBD1. The CDR3, from cysteine to phenylalanine, totals 14 residues. Left in the record is the CDR3 DNA by itself, 42 bases read in frame from the first base. CDR1 and CDR2, looked up from the germline V gene, are SGHDT and YYEEEE. V is trimmed back by 4 bases and J by 4 bases, and the junction contains 5 bases that no gene match accounts for. Joined to the reference TRBV5-6 and TRBJ2-7 proteins, this CDR3 gives the full variable domain: DAGVTQSPTHLIKTRGQQVTLRCSPKSGHDTVSWYQQALGQGPQFIFQYYEEEERQRGNFPDRFSGHQFPNYSSELNVNALLLGDSALYLCASSGDRGLYEQYFGPGTRLTVT.